This is a list of T cell receptor beta chains from one sample in a study of cytomegalovirus exposure and HLA in healthy donors. Clones were read by immunoSEQ multiplex PCR, and TCRdb kept only the in-frame ones, dropping some. The profile shows 130,000 or so clones, 74% of them singletons. The sequenced sample was PBMCs. These receptor sequences come from a man aged 35 to 55 in good health and CMV-seropositive. The CDR3 runs from the conserved cysteine through the conserved F or W. The order of the fields is D gene, J gene, clone size, V gene, CDR3 protein, CDR3 DNA. D genes are given only for firm matches. Part of the rows lack a size; the others show once, few, many or a class for expanded clones.

d_gene: TRBD1; j_gene: TRBJ2-7; abundance: -; v_gene: TRBV10-3; CDR3aa: CAISKHDRGEQYF; CDR3nt: TGTGCCATCAGTAAACACGACAGGGGCGAGCAGTACTTC
d_gene: TRBD1; j_gene: TRBJ1-5; abundance: -; v_gene: TRBV28; CDR3aa: CASSLGQGAQHF; CDR3nt: TGTGCCAGCAGTTTAGGACAGGGCGCCCAGCATTTT
d_gene: TRBD1; j_gene: TRBJ1-1; abundance: -; v_gene: TRBV7-2; CDR3aa: CASSRGQGRGAEAFF; CDR3nt: TGTGCCAGCAGTCGGGGACAGGGTAGGGGCGCTGAAGCTTTCTTT
d_gene: TRBD2; j_gene: TRBJ2-5; abundance: -; v_gene: TRBV10-3; CDR3aa: CAISAEGRGGRETQYF; CDR3nt: TGTGCCATCAGCGCGGAGGGGCGGGGGGGCAGAGAGACCCAGTACTTC
d_gene: TRBD2; j_gene: TRBJ2-3; abundance: -; v_gene: TRBV28; CDR3aa: CASSSPLAGGFTDTQYF; CDR3nt: TGTGCCAGCAGTTCACCTCTAGCGGGGGGTTTCACAGATACGCAGTATTTT
d_gene: TRBD1; j_gene: TRBJ2-7; abundance: -; v_gene: TRBV19; CDR3aa: CASSMGPGQGIYEQYF; CDR3nt: TGTGCCAGTAGTATGGGACCGGGACAGGGGATTTACGAGCAGTACTTC
d_gene: -; j_gene: TRBJ1-4; abundance: few; v_gene: TRBV9; CDR3aa: CASTVGQGNEKLFF; CDR3nt: TGTGCCAGCACCGTAGGGCAGGGGAATGAAAAACTGTTTTTT
d_gene: -; j_gene: TRBJ1-1; abundance: -; v_gene: TRBV6-1; CDR3aa: CASSEARAPFRNTEAFF; CDR3nt: TGTGCCAGCAGTGAAGCGCGGGCCCCCTTCCGAAACACTGAAGCTTTCTTT
d_gene: -; j_gene: TRBJ2-5; abundance: once; v_gene: TRBV6-5; CDR3aa: CASSPGGTLQYF; CDR3nt: TGTGCCAGCAGTCCCGGAGGGACCCTCCAGTACTTC
d_gene: TRBD1; j_gene: TRBJ1-2; abundance: -; v_gene: TRBV27; CDR3aa: CASMGQGVNYGYTF; CDR3nt: TGTGCCAGCATGGGACAGGGAGTTAACTATGGCTACACCTTC
d_gene: -; j_gene: TRBJ2-2; abundance: few; v_gene: TRBV4-1; CDR3aa: CASSQDRPLAGITGELFF; CDR3nt: TGCGCCAGCAGCCAAGATCGCCCCTTGGCGGGAATAACCGGGGAGCTGTTTTTT
d_gene: -; j_gene: TRBJ1-1; abundance: once; v_gene: TRBV5-1; CDR3aa: CASSLDLGRNTEAFF; CDR3nt: TGCGCCAGCAGCTTGGACTTGGGCAGAAACACTGAAGCTTTCTTT
d_gene: -; j_gene: TRBJ2-2; abundance: -; v_gene: TRBV27; CDR3aa: CASTGGTAELFF; CDR3nt: TGTGCCAGCACCGGCGGGACGGCGGAGCTGTTTTTT
d_gene: TRBD1; j_gene: TRBJ1-3; abundance: -; v_gene: TRBV27; CDR3aa: CASSQGADGRSGNTIYF; CDR3nt: TGTGCCAGCAGTCAGGGGGCAGACGGGAGGTCAGGAAACACCATATATTTT
d_gene: TRBD2; j_gene: TRBJ2-1; abundance: -; v_gene: TRBV28; CDR3aa: CASSTTLAGPRTEQFF; CDR3nt: TGTGCCAGCAGTACCACCTTAGCGGGACCCCGAACTGAGCAGTTCTTC
d_gene: TRBD1; j_gene: TRBJ2-7; abundance: -; v_gene: TRBV7-9; CDR3aa: CSSSKGATGRYEQYF; CDR3nt: TGTTCCAGCAGCAAAGGGGCGACAGGGCGCTACGAGCAGTACTTC
d_gene: TRBD1; j_gene: TRBJ2-2; abundance: -; v_gene: TRBV7-7; CDR3aa: CASSLGTGANTGELFF; CDR3nt: TGTGCCAGCAGCTTAGGGACAGGGGCAAACACCGGGGAGCTGTTTTTT
d_gene: -; j_gene: TRBJ2-7; abundance: once; v_gene: TRBV7-9; CDR3aa: CASSEDSPYEQYF; CDR3nt: TGTGCCAGCAGCGAGGACAGCCCCTACGAGCAGTACTTC
d_gene: TRBD1; j_gene: TRBJ2-7; abundance: few; v_gene: TRBV5-5; CDR3aa: CASSHYRGLLDEQYF; CDR3nt: TGTGCCAGCAGCCACTACAGGGGCCTCCTTGACGAGCAGTACTTC
d_gene: TRBD1; j_gene: TRBJ1-4; abundance: -; v_gene: TRBV6-5; CDR3aa: CASRWTGTNEKLFF; CDR3nt: TGTGCCAGCAGGTGGACAGGAACTAATGAAAAACTGTTTTTT
d_gene: TRBD1; j_gene: TRBJ1-5; abundance: -; v_gene: TRBV27; CDR3aa: CASSSYRGDQPQHF; CDR3nt: TGTGCCAGCAGTTCATACAGGGGGGACCAGCCCCAGCATTTT
d_gene: TRBD1; j_gene: TRBJ1-1; abundance: -; v_gene: TRBV28; CDR3aa: CASSLWRTGGTEAFF; CDR3nt: TGTGCCAGCAGTTTATGGAGGACAGGGGGCACTGAAGCTTTCTTT
d_gene: -; j_gene: TRBJ1-1; abundance: -; v_gene: TRBV6-5; CDR3aa: CASSYFGGGGGEAFF; CDR3nt: TGTGCCAGCAGTTACTTCGGGGGGGGAGGAGGTGAAGCTTTCTTT
d_gene: TRBD2; j_gene: TRBJ2-7; abundance: -; v_gene: TRBV10-2; CDR3aa: CAAGVTSGIEQYF; CDR3nt: TGCGCCGCGGGGGTGACTAGCGGGATCGAGCAGTACTTC
d_gene: -; j_gene: TRBJ2-5; abundance: -; v_gene: TRBV19; CDR3aa: CASSLGGLEETQYF; CDR3nt: TGTGCCAGTAGTCTGGGGGGGCTAGAGGAGACCCAGTACTTC
d_gene: -; j_gene: TRBJ2-2; abundance: -; v_gene: TRBV5-4; CDR3aa: CASRESPSGHQYGELFF; CDR3nt: TGTGCCAGCAGGGAATCGCCCTCAGGTCATCAGTACGGGGAGCTGTTTTTT
d_gene: -; j_gene: TRBJ1-1; abundance: -; v_gene: TRBV5-1; CDR3aa: CASSLIRDLNTEAFF; CDR3nt: TGCGCCAGCAGCTTAATACGGGATTTGAACACTGAAGCTTTCTTT
d_gene: TRBD2; j_gene: TRBJ2-2; abundance: few; v_gene: TRBV7-2; CDR3aa: CASSLATSGPTGELFF; CDR3nt: TGTGCCAGCAGCTTAGCGACTAGCGGACCGACGGGGGAGCTGTTTTTT
d_gene: -; j_gene: TRBJ2-2; abundance: -; v_gene: TRBV5-4; CDR3aa: CASSLLRASTGELFF; CDR3nt: TGTGCCAGCAGTCTCTTGAGGGCTAGTACCGGGGAGCTGTTTTTT
d_gene: -; j_gene: TRBJ1-1; abundance: -; v_gene: TRBV19; CDR3aa: CASRDSPNTEAFF; CDR3nt: TGTGCCAGTAGGGACAGCCCGAACACTGAAGCTTTCTTT
d_gene: TRBD2; j_gene: TRBJ2-2; abundance: -; v_gene: TRBV7-6; CDR3aa: CASSLSGRGTGELFF; CDR3nt: TGTGCCAGCAGCTTAAGCGGGAGGGGGACCGGGGAGCTGTTTTTT
d_gene: TRBD1; j_gene: TRBJ1-3; abundance: -; v_gene: TRBV5-4; CDR3aa: CASSSGTGDSSGNTIYF; CDR3nt: TGTGCCAGCAGCTCGGGGACAGGGGACTCCTCTGGAAACACCATATATTTT
d_gene: -; j_gene: TRBJ1-5; abundance: -; v_gene: TRBV28; CDR3aa: CASSPNNQPQHF; CDR3nt: TGTGCCAGCAGTCCCAACAATCAGCCCCAGCATTTT
d_gene: TRBD1; j_gene: TRBJ1-2; abundance: few; v_gene: TRBV28; CDR3aa: CASNPPGGYGYTF; CDR3nt: TGTGCCAGTAACCCCCCAGGGGGCTATGGCTACACCTTC
d_gene: TRBD1; j_gene: TRBJ1-5; abundance: -; v_gene: TRBV29-1; CDR3aa: CSVAPGQGRPQHF; CDR3nt: TGCAGCGTTGCCCCCGGACAGGGCCGGCCCCAGCATTTT
d_gene: TRBD2; j_gene: TRBJ2-7; abundance: few; v_gene: TRBV5-1; CDR3aa: CASSTTSESYEQYF; CDR3nt: TGCGCCAGCAGCACGACTAGCGAATCCTACGAGCAGTACTTC
d_gene: -; j_gene: TRBJ2-6; abundance: -; v_gene: TRBV9; CDR3aa: CASRSPGGANVLTF; CDR3nt: TGTGCCAGCAGGTCCCCGGGGGGGGCCAACGTCCTGACTTTC
d_gene: TRBD2; j_gene: TRBJ2-7; abundance: -; v_gene: TRBV5-4; CDR3aa: CASSLWTSGSAGEYF; CDR3nt: TGTGCCAGCAGCCTGTGGACTAGCGGGAGCGCCGGGGAGTACTTC
d_gene: -; j_gene: TRBJ2-4; abundance: -; v_gene: TRBV13; CDR3aa: CASSLGGLGIQYF; CDR3nt: TGTGCCAGCAGCCTAGGGGGACTGGGCATTCAGTACTTC
d_gene: TRBD1; j_gene: TRBJ1-5; abundance: few; v_gene: TRBV10-2; CDR3aa: CASSRGQGKGQPQHF; CDR3nt: TGCGCCAGCAGCCGGGGACAGGGGAAGGGGCAGCCCCAGCATTTT
d_gene: -; j_gene: TRBJ2-7; abundance: -; v_gene: TRBV7-9; CDR3aa: CASSLALGYEQYF; CDR3nt: TGTGCCAGCAGCTTAGCGCTGGGCTACGAGCAGTACTTC
d_gene: TRBD1; j_gene: TRBJ2-7; abundance: few; v_gene: TRBV7-8; CDR3aa: CASSYPGGGEQYF; CDR3nt: TGTGCCAGCAGCTATCCAGGGGGTGGCGAGCAGTACTTC
d_gene: TRBD2; j_gene: TRBJ2-7; abundance: -; v_gene: TRBV19; CDR3aa: CASSNSGVRSYEQYF; CDR3nt: TGTGCCAGTAGTAATAGCGGGGTTAGATCCTACGAGCAGTACTTC
d_gene: TRBD1; j_gene: TRBJ1-1; abundance: -; v_gene: TRBV5-4; CDR3aa: CASSSGQKRTNTEAFF; CDR3nt: TGTGCCAGCAGCTCGGGACAGAAACGGACGAACACTGAAGCTTTCTTT
d_gene: TRBD1; j_gene: TRBJ1-1; abundance: -; v_gene: TRBV13; CDR3aa: CASSLRLRTGGISTEAFF; CDR3nt: TGTGCCAGCAGCTTACGCCTGAGGACAGGGGGTATTAGCACTGAAGCTTTCTTT
d_gene: TRBD1; j_gene: TRBJ2-5; abundance: -; v_gene: TRBV19; CDR3aa: CASSTPRQGSGTQYF; CDR3nt: TGTGCCAGTAGTACCCCCCGACAGGGCTCGGGGACCCAGTACTTC
d_gene: -; j_gene: TRBJ1-1; abundance: -; v_gene: TRBV5-1; CDR3aa: CASSLAGNEAFF; CDR3nt: TGCGCCAGCAGCTTGGCAGGGAATGAAGCTTTCTTT
d_gene: TRBD1; j_gene: TRBJ1-1; abundance: -; v_gene: TRBV18; CDR3aa: CASSLTGTGNLNTEAFF; CDR3nt: TGTGCCAGCTCACTAACCGGGACAGGGAACCTGAACACTGAAGCTTTCTTT
d_gene: TRBD2; j_gene: TRBJ2-7; abundance: -; v_gene: TRBV19; CDR3aa: CASSLGTSGNDEQYF; CDR3nt: TGTGCCAGTAGTTTAGGGACTAGCGGGAATGACGAGCAGTACTTC
d_gene: -; j_gene: TRBJ2-1; abundance: -; v_gene: TRBV10-1; CDR3aa: CASRPGGPTNEQFF; CDR3nt: TGCGCCAGCAGGCCTGGCGGCCCAACGAATGAGCAGTTCTTC
d_gene: TRBD1; j_gene: TRBJ1-3; abundance: -; v_gene: TRBV2; CDR3aa: CASSTQGVGNTIYF; CDR3nt: TGTGCCAGCAGTACGCAGGGGGTTGGAAACACCATATATTTT
d_gene: -; j_gene: TRBJ1-2; abundance: -; v_gene: TRBV7-8; CDR3aa: CASSPSLAGDHYGYTF; CDR3nt: TGTGCCAGCAGCCCCTCCTTGGCAGGGGACCACTATGGCTACACCTTC
d_gene: -; j_gene: TRBJ2-3; abundance: few; v_gene: TRBV14; CDR3aa: CASSQDISGAKQYF; CDR3nt: TGTGCCAGCAGCCAAGATATTAGCGGAGCGAAGCAGTATTTT
d_gene: -; j_gene: TRBJ1-3; abundance: few; v_gene: TRBV29-1; CDR3aa: CSVGTSNTIYF; CDR3nt: TGCAGCGTGGGGACTAGCAACACCATATATTTT
d_gene: TRBD1; j_gene: TRBJ1-5; abundance: once; v_gene: TRBV19; CDR3aa: CASSRGQGGQPQHF; CDR3nt: TGTGCCAGCTCGCGGGGACAGGGAGGTCAGCCCCAGCATTTT
d_gene: -; j_gene: TRBJ2-7; abundance: -; v_gene: TRBV9; CDR3aa: CASSVEDSHYEQYF; CDR3nt: TGTGCCAGCAGCGTAGAGGACAGCCACTACGAGCAGTACTTC
d_gene: -; j_gene: TRBJ2-2; abundance: -; v_gene: TRBV11-3; CDR3aa: CASSFRTDTGELFF; CDR3nt: TGTGCCAGCAGCTTCAGGACAGACACCGGGGAGCTGTTTTTT
d_gene: TRBD2; j_gene: TRBJ2-3; abundance: -; v_gene: TRBV5-1; CDR3aa: CASSTGLAGRGDTQYF; CDR3nt: TGCGCCAGCAGCACGGGACTAGCGGGCCGAGGAGATACGCAGTATTTT
d_gene: -; j_gene: TRBJ2-5; abundance: -; v_gene: TRBV7-9; CDR3aa: CASSLERAVGTQYF; CDR3nt: TGTGCCAGCAGCTTAGAGCGGGCAGTGGGGACCCAGTACTTC